This passage covers 8 T cell receptor beta chains from one sample sequenced in a study of post-analysis software for immune sequencing data. Study-wide results and caveats: TRBV5-6, TRBV5-1 and TRBV20-1 belonged to a set of about five TRBV segments that were more frequent in patients than controls.

Unique molecular identifiers featured in each of the TCR beta cDNA libraries. TCRdb ran MiXCR on the PCR reads and lists one entry per CDR3 protein. This table has over 150,000 distinct CDR3 sequences, about 30% appearing once. For these receptors, no antigen is known. The sample was blood. All receptors come from a girl aged 5 to 17 with multiple sclerosis.

This clonotype was detected ten times or more. J is TRBJ2-1 and V is TRBV6-5, with unresolved D. Per the germline V gene, CDR1 is MNHEY and CDR2 is SVGAGI. With 6 bases removed from V and 7 bases from J, the gap between germline ends came to 13 bases. The CDR3 consists of 13 residues. Written as DNA, the CDR3 is TGTGCCAGCAGAACTGCTATTATAAATGAGCAGTTCTTC. Protein: CASRTAIINEQFF.

The chain has TRBV7-9 and TRBJ2-1, with 7 bases identical to TRBD2. Germline trimming cut 5 bases from V and 3 bases from J; bases unmatched to any gene: 7. The V gene's germline CDR1 is SEHNR and CDR2 FQNEAQ (reference sequence). The CDR3 sequence is 15 residues long. CDR3 amino acids: CASSPTAGVYNEQFF. The CDR3 bases are TGTGCCAGCAGCCCCACGGCGGGGGTCTACAATGAGCAGTTCTTC.

This chain connects TRBV3-1 to TRBJ1-5; 9 bases align to TRBD1. With 4 bases clipped from V and 6 bases from J, the junction kept 4 bases outside the gene matches. This CDR3 comprises 14 residues. CDR1 LGHDT and CDR2 YNNKEL come from the germline V gene (reference sequence). CDR3 nucleotide sequence: TGTGCCAGCAGCCCCGGGACAGGGTCTCAGCCCCAGCATTTT. It translates to CASSPGTGSQPQHF.

The chain joins TRBV20-1 to TRBJ2-3; D remains ambiguous. Germline-derived CDR1 and CDR2 are DFQATT and SNEGSKA (reference sequence). The CDR3 totals 12 residues. V was trimmed by 7 bases and J by 6 bases, leaving 14 bases between them. The CDR3 DNA reads as TGCAGTGGAAGTGCCGGTCTCGATACGCAGTATTTT. Protein product: CSGSAGLDTQYF.

This clonotype has just a few counts. The V call is TRBV7-9, the J call TRBJ2-5; 10 positions match TRBD1. Germline V gene lookup returns CDR1 SEHNR and CDR2 FQNEAQ (reference sequence). This CDR3 is 16 amino acids long. V gave up 3 bases and J gave up 5 bases; unmatched junction bases: 9. The CDR3 DNA follows: TGTGCCAGCAGCTTGGGGACAGGGGATGTCGGGGAGACCCAGTACTTC. Translating gives CASSLGTGDVGETQYF.

On this clonotype: This may arise from a read error, as a much more abundant clone is one base away. J is TRBJ2-5 and V is TRBV5-6; D may be TRBD2 (5 bases). Between the trimmed V and J ends, which lost 0 bases and 7 bases, there was a span of 16 bases. The CDR3 has 15 residues. Germline V lookup: CDR1 SGHDT, CDR2 YYEEEE. DNA of the CDR3: TGTGCCAGCAGCTTGGATTTCGAAGGAGGTGGGACCCAGTACTTC. Its protein product is CASSLDFEGGGTQYF.

This clonotype was seen more than once but under ten times. The CDR3 spells CSARDSGRDGVGNTEAFF. CDR3 in DNA: TGCAGTGCTAGAGATTCCGGACGCGACGGTGTTGGGAACACTGAAGCTTTCTTT. The rearrangement uses TRBV20-1 and TRBJ1-1; no clear D. Germline V gene data show CDR1 as DFQATT and CDR2 as SNEGSKA (reference sequence). The V and J ends lost 0 bases and 1 base respectively, with 21 bases between them. The CDR3 consists of 18 residues.

This clonotype was seen a handful of times. The chain joins TRBV14 to TRBJ2-2; D may be TRBD2 (5 bases). Trimming cost V 8 bases and J 0 bases, with 10 bases left between them. The CDR3 is made up of 14 amino acids. Germline CDR1 SGHDN, CDR2 FVKESK. CDR3 region: CASRRATNTGELFF. CDR3 nucleotide sequence: TGTGCCAGCCGGCGGGCGACGAACACCGGGGAGCTGTTTTTT.